One TCR beta chain is described in this entry. This study enrolled people aged 18 to 89 from about 26 US geographic areas. Per the original data handling: Nucleated cell number was recorded as an estimate derived from reference gene primer amplification. Assay used: immunoSEQ multiplex PCR; TCRdb lists only in-frame clones, some missing. V, J and clone size derive from that table, while D and trimming were established from the DNA sequence. The table includes roughly 200,000 clones, approximately 86% detected once. These data are taken from a study of blood T cell repertoires in COVID-19. Looking at the study overall: The samples span acute and convalescent COVID-19 from the United States, Italy and Spain. T cells, B-cell-depleted T cells, or PBMCs supplied cDNA or gDNA.

The CDR3 spans 15 residues. V was clipped by 9 bases and J by 5 bases; unmatched bases: 9. The V gene's germline CDR1 is LNHDA and CDR2 SQIVND (reference sequence). The receptor was derived from a woman aged 40 to 49 with acute COVID-19. The J gene is TRBJ2-3, the V gene TRBV19; 12 positions match TRBD2. The specimen was PBMCs or T cells enriched from blood (not recorded which). CDR3 loop: CASRSTSGRLDTQYF. The CDR3, as DNA: TGTGCCAGCCGATCGACTAGCGGGAGATTAGATACGCAGTATTTT.